This T cell receptor beta chain was profiled in a study of T cell responses to AZD1222 COVID-19 vaccine. TCRdb's copy holds only in-frame clones and misses some; the assay was immunoSEQ multiplex PCR. In the table there are roughly 120,000 clones, 88% of which are singletons. Trimming removed 0 bases at V and 4 bases at J, with 6 bases between. CDR1 and CDR2 (germline): ENHRY, SYGVKD. The CDR3 totals 13 residues. This chain links TRBV10-3 with TRBJ1-2; D is undetermined. The sample here was peripheral blood, taken on day 0 of AZD1222 vaccination. This sequence originates from an adult in good health. DNA for the CDR3: TGTGCCATCAGTGAGTCGTCCAGCTATGGCTACACCTTC. Protein sequence: CAISESSSYGYTF.